The 3 T cell receptor beta chains below were found in one sample sequenced in a study of blood T cell repertoires in COVID-19. Assay used: immunoSEQ multiplex PCR; TCRdb lists only in-frame clones, some missing. The sample records about 330,000 clones, roughly 85% being singletons. The sample consisted of peripheral blood. The receptors were sampled from a human donor in a cohort sampled during active COVID-19.

This clone appeared once. This chain links TRBV12-5 with TRBJ2-2, with D possibly TRBD1 on 6 matching bases. V was cut by 2 bases and J by 1 base, with 20 bases left in between. CDR3 size: 19 residues. Germline V CDR1 and CDR2: LGHNT, FRNRAP. The CDR3 here is CASGLNTRGILLNTGELFF. The CDR3 DNA sequence: TGTGCTAGTGGTTTGAATACCAGGGGCATTCTTTTGAACACCGGGGAGCTGTTTTTT.

J is TRBJ1-4 and V is TRBV27; D call uncertain. The V end was cut by 5 bases, the J end by 0 bases, with 10 bases between. CDR1 MNHEY and CDR2 SMNVEV come from the germline V gene (reference sequence). The CDR3 has 15 amino acids. CDR3 residues: CASSPRGATNEKLFF. Written as DNA, the CDR3 is TGTGCCAGCAGTCCTCGTGGAGCAACTAATGAAAAACTGTTTTTT.

The chain is built from TRBV5-1 and TRBJ1-1; TRBD1 matches at 8 bases. Trimming took 5 bases from V and 0 from J; bases not matched to a gene: 9. CDR1 is SGHRS and CDR2 is YFSETQ in the germline V gene. This CDR3 contains 16 residues. DNA for the CDR3: TGCGCCAGCAGTCCGGCGACAGGGGCCATGAACACTGAAGCTTTCTTT. It encodes CASSPATGAMNTEAFF.